This T cell receptor beta chain appears in the sequencing data of a study of human T cells and chemical hapten exposure. The time point: pre-sensitization, week 0. Described treatment: therapeutic diphenylcyclopropenone sensitization with weekly scalp DPC. TCRdb ran MiXCR on the RACE reads and lists one entry per CDR3 protein. The sample includes over 85,000 distinct CDR3 sequences, 10% to 11% of them seen just once. This clonotype was recorded a few times. Germline V gene sequence: CDR1 SGHTA, CDR2 FQGNSA. V shed 5 bases and J shed 2 bases, with 22 bases lying between them. The CDR3 extends over 18 amino acids.

The material was whole blood, obtained in connection with sensitization to the hapten diphenylcyclopropenone (DPC). This rearrangement joins TRBV7-2 to TRBJ1-3, with D possibly matching TRBD1 (6 bases). The clonotype originates from a woman aged 60-75 years with alopecia areata. Some clones in this sample may be carry-over from other donors' samples. This CDR3 reads CASSRAGVATGTGNTIYF. The CDR3 DNA reads as TGTGCCAGCAGCCGAGCAGGTGTCGCAACAGGGACTGGAAACACCATATATTTT. Together with reference TRBV7-2 and TRBJ1-3, the CDR3 gives the full variable domain: GAGVSQSPSNKVTEKGKDVELRCDPISGHTALYWYRQSLGQGLEFLIYFQGNSAPDKSGLPSDRFSAERTGGSVSTLTIQRTQQEDSAVYLCASSRAGVATGTGNTIYFGEGSWLTVV.